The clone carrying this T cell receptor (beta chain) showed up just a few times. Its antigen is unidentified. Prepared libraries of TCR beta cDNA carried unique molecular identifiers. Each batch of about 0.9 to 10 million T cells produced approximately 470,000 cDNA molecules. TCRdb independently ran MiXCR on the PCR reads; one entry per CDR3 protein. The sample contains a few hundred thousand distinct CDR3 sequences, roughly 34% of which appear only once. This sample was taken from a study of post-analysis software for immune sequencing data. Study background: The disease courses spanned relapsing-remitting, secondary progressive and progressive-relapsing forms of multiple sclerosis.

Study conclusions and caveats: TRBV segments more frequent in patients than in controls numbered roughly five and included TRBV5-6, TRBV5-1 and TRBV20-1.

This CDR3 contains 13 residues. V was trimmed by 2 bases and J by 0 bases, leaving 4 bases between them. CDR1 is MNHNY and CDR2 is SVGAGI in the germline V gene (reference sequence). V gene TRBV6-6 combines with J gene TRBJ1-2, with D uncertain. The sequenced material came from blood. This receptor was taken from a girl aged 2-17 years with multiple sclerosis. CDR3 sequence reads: CASSYSPNYGYTF. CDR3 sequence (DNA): TGTGCCAGCAGTTACAGCCCTAACTATGGCTACACCTTC.